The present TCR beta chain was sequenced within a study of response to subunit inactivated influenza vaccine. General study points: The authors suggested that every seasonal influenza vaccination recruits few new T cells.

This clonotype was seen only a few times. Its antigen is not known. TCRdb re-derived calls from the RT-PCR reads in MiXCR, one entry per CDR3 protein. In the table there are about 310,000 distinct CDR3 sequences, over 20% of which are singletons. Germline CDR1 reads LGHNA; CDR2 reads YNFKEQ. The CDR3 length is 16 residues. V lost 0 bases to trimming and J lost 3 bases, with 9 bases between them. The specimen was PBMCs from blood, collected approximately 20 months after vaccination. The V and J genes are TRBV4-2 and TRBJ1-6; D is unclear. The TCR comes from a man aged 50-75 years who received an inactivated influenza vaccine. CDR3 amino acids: CASSQDRANYNSPLHF. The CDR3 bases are TGTGCCAGCAGCCAAGATAGGGCTAACTATAATTCACCCCTCCACTTT.